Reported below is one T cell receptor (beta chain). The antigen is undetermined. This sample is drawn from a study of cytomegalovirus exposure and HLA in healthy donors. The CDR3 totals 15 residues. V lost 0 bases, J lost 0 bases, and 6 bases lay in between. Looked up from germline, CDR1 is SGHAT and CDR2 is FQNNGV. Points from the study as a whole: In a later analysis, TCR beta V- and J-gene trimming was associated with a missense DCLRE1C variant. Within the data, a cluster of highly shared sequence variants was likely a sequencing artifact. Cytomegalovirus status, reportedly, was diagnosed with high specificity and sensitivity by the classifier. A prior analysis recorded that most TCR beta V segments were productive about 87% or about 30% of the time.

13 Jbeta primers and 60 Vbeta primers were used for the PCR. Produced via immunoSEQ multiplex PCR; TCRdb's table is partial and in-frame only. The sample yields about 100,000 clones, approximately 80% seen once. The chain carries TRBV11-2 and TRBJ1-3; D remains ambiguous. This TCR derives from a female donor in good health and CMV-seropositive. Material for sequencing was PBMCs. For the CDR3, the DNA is TGTGCCAGCAGCTTAGATCCCAGCTCTGGAAACACCATATATTTT. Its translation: CASSLDPSSGNTIYF.